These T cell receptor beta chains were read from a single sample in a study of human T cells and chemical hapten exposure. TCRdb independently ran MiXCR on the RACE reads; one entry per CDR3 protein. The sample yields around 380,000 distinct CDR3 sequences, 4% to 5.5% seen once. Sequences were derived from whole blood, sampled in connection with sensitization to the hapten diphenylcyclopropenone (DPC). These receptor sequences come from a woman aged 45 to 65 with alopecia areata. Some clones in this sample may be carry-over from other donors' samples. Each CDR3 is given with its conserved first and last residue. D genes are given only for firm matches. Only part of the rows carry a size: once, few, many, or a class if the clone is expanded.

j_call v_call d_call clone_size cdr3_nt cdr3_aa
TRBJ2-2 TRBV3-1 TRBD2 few TGTGCCAGCAGCCAAGGTTCGCCGGGAGGGACTGGCGGGGAGCTGTTTTTT CASSQGSPGGTGGELFF
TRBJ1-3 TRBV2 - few TGTGCCAGCAGGGACCTTTTTCGCAGCACCATATATTTT CASRDLFRSTIYF
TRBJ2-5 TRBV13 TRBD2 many TGTGCCACCGGGGAGGGAGAAGAGACCCAGTACTTC CATGEGEETQYF
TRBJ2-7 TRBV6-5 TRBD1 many TGTGCCAGCAGCCGGACAGGGGGACGTAAAGAGCAGTACTTC CASSRTGGRKEQYF
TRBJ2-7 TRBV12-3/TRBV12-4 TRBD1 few TGTGCCAGCAGTTTAGTGACAGGGGCTTGGTGGGAGCAGTACTTC CASSLVTGAWWEQYF
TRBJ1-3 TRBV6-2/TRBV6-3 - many TGTGCCAGCAGTACCCCGGGACTGCTCCTCTCTGGAAACACCATATATTTT CASSTPGLLLSGNTIYF
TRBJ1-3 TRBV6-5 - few TGTGCCAGCTACTCTTCCAGGGGCCTGTGGGGAAACACCATATATTTT CASYSSRGLWGNTIYF
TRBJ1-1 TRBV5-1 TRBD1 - TGCGCCAGCAGGCCGGGACAGGGGCCTGAAGCTTTCTTT CASRPGQGPEAFF
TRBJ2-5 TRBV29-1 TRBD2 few TGCAGCGTCGACGGGACTAGCGGGGGAGAGACCCAGTACTTC CSVDGTSGGETQYF
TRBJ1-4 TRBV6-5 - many TGTGCCAGCAGTTACTCAGGAAAACTGTTTTTT CASSYSGKLFF
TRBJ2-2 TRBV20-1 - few TGCAGTGCTATTGCCCACACCGGGGAGCTGTTTTTT CSAIAHTGELFF
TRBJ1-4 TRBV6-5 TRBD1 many TGTGCCAGCAGTTCACAGGGGGGTGAAAAACTGTTTTTT CASSSQGGEKLFF
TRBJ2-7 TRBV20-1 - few TGCAGTGGGGATCCCCTCTTTTCCTACGAGCAGTACTTC CSGDPLFSYEQYF
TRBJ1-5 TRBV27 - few TGTGCCAGCAGTTTAGACGGCCCAGGGGATGGTCAGCCCCAGCATTTT CASSLDGPGDGQPQHF
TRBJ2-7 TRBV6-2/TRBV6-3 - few TGTGCCAGCAGTTCGGGACCGACGCAGTACTTC CASSSGPTQYF
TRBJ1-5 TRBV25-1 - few TGTGCCAGCAGTGATGGACGGCGTCCCCAGCATTTT CASSDGRRPQHF
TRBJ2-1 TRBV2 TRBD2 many TGTGCCAGCAGTCTTACTAGCGGGGGGGCAAATGAGCAGTTCTTC CASSLTSGGANEQFF
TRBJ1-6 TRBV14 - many TGTGCCAGCAGCCAGCCTAATTCACCCCTCCACTTT CASSQPNSPLHF
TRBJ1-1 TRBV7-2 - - TGTGCCAGCAGCTTTTTCCCAGGGGAAGGAAAAGCTTTCTTT CASSFFPGEGKAFF
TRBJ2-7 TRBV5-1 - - TGCGCCAGCAGCTTGGCCTCAGCGGCCAGGAGCTCCTACGAGCAGTACTTC CASSLASAARSSYEQYF
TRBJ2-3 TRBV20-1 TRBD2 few TGCAGTGCCCCGGCGGCTAGCGGGAGTTACACAGATACGCAGTATTTT CSAPAASGSYTDTQYF
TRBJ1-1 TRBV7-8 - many TGTGCCAGCAGCCCCAGACGGTGGGGGGCGACCACTGAAGCTTTCTTT CASSPRRWGATTEAFF
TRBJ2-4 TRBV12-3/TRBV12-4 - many TGTGCCAGCACCTCCCGCAGTAATCTAGCCAAAAACATTCAGTACTTC CASTSRSNLAKNIQYF
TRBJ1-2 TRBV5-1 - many TGCGCCAGCAGCTTGTTCAGGGCCGGTGGCTACACCTTC CASSLFRAGGYTF
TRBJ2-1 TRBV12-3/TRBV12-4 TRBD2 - TGTGCCAGCACCGGGACTAGCGCCCACAATGAGCAGTTCTTC CASTGTSAHNEQFF
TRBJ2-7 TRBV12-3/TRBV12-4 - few TGTGCCAGCAGCATCGCTCTGGGAAGCTCCTACGAGCAGTACTTC CASSIALGSSYEQYF
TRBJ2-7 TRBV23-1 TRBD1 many TGCGCCAGCAGTCCTCCCTGGACAGGGGGCCTGGAGCAGTACTTC CASSPPWTGGLEQYF
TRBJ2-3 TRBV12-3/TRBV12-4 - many TGCGCCAGCAGCTTGGCGAGCACAGATACGCAGTATTTT CASSLASTDTQYF
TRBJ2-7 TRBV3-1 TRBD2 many TGTGCCAGCAGTCAAGGGACTATAGGGTCCTACGAGCAGTACTTC CASSQGTIGSYEQYF